What follows are 30 T cell receptor beta chains derived from one specimen sequenced in a study of Tregs in tolerant kidney transplant recipients (dated by TCRdb to the late 2010s). The receptor library was made with the immunoSEQ multiplex PCR assay. TCRdb holds this immuneACCESS table with in-frame rearrangements only. Some clones are missing; in checked studies, unresolved V genes explain under half, and the rest has no known cause. Counted in this sample were about 88,000 clones; around nine tenths of them appeared once. The leading ten clones occupy 4.7% of the sample. The sequencing sample was made of CD8+ T cells from blood. Receptors were obtained from a human donor in good health.

Points on this clone: This may be a read error: a much more frequent sequence differs by one nucleotide. The same CDR3 is also encoded by other DNA sequences in this sample. V gene TRBV6-4 combines with J gene TRBJ2-3; 8 bases fit TRBD2. The CDR3 length is 15 residues. Germline values: CDR1 MRHNA, CDR2 SNTAGT. Trimming removed 6 bases from V and 5 bases from J; junction bases left unmatched: 10. The CDR3: CASSQLAGGGDTQYF. The CDR3 DNA reads as TGTGCCAGCAGCCAACTGGCGGGGGGTGGAGATACGCAGTATTTT.

A few counts support this clone. V and J are TRBV7-9 and TRBJ2-2; a weak D match, TRBD2 (6 bases). In germline, CDR1 is SEHNR, CDR2 FQNEAQ (reference sequence). V gave up 6 bases and J gave up 1 base, with 12 bases separating them. There are 15 residues in the CDR3. In DNA form, the CDR3 reads TGTGCCAGCAGGGGGACTCAGCAGAACACCGGGGAGCTGTTTTTT. Translated, it gives CASRGTQQNTGELFF.

This clone showed up just once. V gene TRBV5-4 combines with J gene TRBJ1-2; 7 bases line up with TRBD1. The CDR3 spans 14 residues. V dropped 4 bases and J dropped 4; count of bases not matched to a gene: 7. Per the germline V gene, CDR1 is SGHNT and CDR2 is YYREEE (reference sequence). CDR3 DNA sequence: TGTGCCAGCAGCCTTGGACAGGAGATCTATGGCTACACCTTC. Protein sequence: CASSLGQEIYGYTF.

The rearrangement uses TRBV19 and TRBJ2-1, with D possibly TRBD2 on 6 matching bases. This CDR3 has 17 residues. Germline CDR1 is LNHDA and CDR2 is SQIVND (reference sequence). Trimming removed 0 bases at V and 0 bases at J, with 12 bases between. CDR3 coding DNA: TGTGCCAGTAGTATAGATCTAGACGGGAGCTCCTACAATGAGCAGTTCTTC. Protein sequence: CASSIDLDGSSYNEQFF.

This chain uses TRBV5-5 with TRBJ2-7, with D unresolved. V shed 1 base and J shed 5 bases, with 13 bases lying between them. CDR1 and CDR2 from the germline V gene are SGHKS and YYEKEE (reference sequence). This CDR3 spans 14 amino acids. CDR3 in amino acids: CASSLRRWRDEQYF. The CDR3 bases are TGTGCCAGCAGCTTGAGACGCTGGAGAGACGAGCAGTACTTC.

This sequence joins TRBV27 and TRBJ2-3; tentative D call: TRBD2 (6 bases). V shed 3 bases and J shed 0 bases, with 10 bases lying between them. This CDR3 has 15 residues. CDR1 is MNHEY and CDR2 is SMNVEV in the germline V gene (reference sequence). The CDR3 nucleotides read TGTGCCAGCAGTTTGGCGGGACGGAGCACAGATACGCAGTATTTT. It yields the protein CASSLAGRSTDTQYF.

V usage is TRBV7-9 and J usage is TRBJ2-2; TRBD2 is a possible D gene (6 bases). This CDR3 has 14 residues. The ends were cut back, 8 bases at V and 8 bases at J, with 18 bases in the middle. Germline lookup yields CDR1 SEHNR and CDR2 FQNEAQ (reference sequence). CDR3 amino acids: CASWDSGRLGELFF. The DNA of the CDR3 is TGTGCCAGCTGGGACTCAGGAAGGTTGGGGGAGCTGTTTTTT.

The chain couples TRBV7-9 to TRBJ2-7; no definite D call. Germline lookup yields CDR1 SEHNR and CDR2 FQNEAQ (reference sequence). The germline V and J ends were trimmed by 4 bases and 0 bases, with 13 bases remaining between them. The CDR3 is made up of 15 amino acids. The CDR3 DNA reads as TGTGCCAGCAGCTCATCGAGGTCGAACTCCTACGAGCAGTACTTC. Protein product: CASSSSRSNSYEQYF.

The chain links TRBV2 to TRBJ2-7; D remains ambiguous. The V gene's germline CDR1 is SNHLY and CDR2 FYNNEI. The CDR3 is made up of 14 amino acids. The V end was cut by 2 bases, the J end by 2 bases, with 10 bases between. In nucleotides, the CDR3 is TGTGCCAGCAGTGAAAAAGTCCGAGCCTACGAGCAGTACTTC. Its translation is CASSEKVRAYEQYF.

V gene TRBV6-5 combines with J gene TRBJ2-7, with 12 bases that match TRBD2. CDR3 size: 12 residues. Unmatched junction bases numbered 2, after V lost 7 bases and J lost 7 bases. CDR1 MNHEY and CDR2 SVGAGI come from the germline V gene. CDR3 coding DNA: TGTGCCAGCAAGGGACTAGCGGGTGAGCAGTACTTC. The encoded protein is CASKGLAGEQYF.

The chain combines TRBV29-1 with TRBJ1-1, with a tentative D call TRBD1 (5 bases). V was trimmed by 0 bases and J by 4 bases, leaving 12 bases between them. Germline assignment: CDR1 SQVTM and CDR2 ANQGSEA. The CDR3 contains 14 residues. The CDR3: CSVEDRAGLTEAFF. The CDR3 DNA follows: TGCAGCGTTGAAGATAGGGCAGGGCTCACTGAAGCTTTCTTT.

The rearrangement uses TRBV27 and TRBJ2-2, with no clear D. This CDR3 has 14 amino acids. Germline CDR1 and CDR2: MNHEY and SMNVEV (reference sequence). V was trimmed by 3 bases and J by 3 bases, leaving 8 bases between them. The DNA for the CDR3 is TGTGCCAGCAGTTTTGTCGGATACACCGGGGAGCTGTTTTTT. It encodes CASSFVGYTGELFF.

The chain joins TRBV7-9 to TRBJ1-1; 7 bases map to TRBD1. CDR1 and CDR2 (germline): SEHNR, FQNEAQ (reference sequence). This CDR3 has 12 amino acids. Trimming took 4 bases from V and 12 from J; bases not matched to a gene: 8. CDR3: CASSYQTGAPFF. CDR3 coding DNA: TGTGCCAGCAGCTACCAAACAGGGGCTCCTTTCTTT.

The chain combines TRBV2 with TRBJ1-2; D is uncertain. The V end lost 5 bases, the J end lost 1 base, and 11 bases lay between the germline ends. Germline CDR1 SNHLY, CDR2 FYNNEI. There are 14 residues in the CDR3. Here the CDR3 DNA reads TGTGCCAGCAGTCCCTCGCGCGATAACTATGGCTACACCTTC. Protein sequence: CASSPSRDNYGYTF.

This clone has only one observation. This chain joins TRBV15 and TRBJ2-1, with D perhaps matching TRBD2 (5 bases). Germline-derived CDR1 and CDR2 are LNHNV and YYDKDF (reference sequence). V was trimmed by 5 bases and J by 10 bases, leaving 9 bases between them. The CDR3 consists of 11 residues. This CDR3 reads CATSRGWEQFF. CDR3 DNA: TGTGCCACCAGCCGGGGATGGGAGCAGTTCTTC.

This clone was counted once. The rearrangement uses TRBV7-9 and TRBJ2-1; the D is unclear. V lost 3 bases and J lost 8, with 14 bases in between. The CDR3 loop spans 14 amino acids. Per the germline V gene, CDR1 is SEHNR and CDR2 is FQNEAQ (reference sequence). CDR3 protein: CASSFYAQDDEQFF. The CDR3 nucleotides read TGTGCCAGCAGCTTTTACGCGCAGGATGATGAGCAGTTCTTC.

The chain joins TRBV13 to TRBJ2-3; the match to TRBD2 covers 9 bases. The CDR3 has 17 residues. Germline assignment: CDR1 PRHDT and CDR2 FYEKMQ (reference sequence). After removal of 5 bases from V and 5 bases from J, the junction contained 14 bases not matched to a gene. CDR3 in DNA: TGTGCCAGCAGCCCAGCCGGTGGCGGGGGGGCCGAAGATACGCAGTATTTT. Residues: CASSPAGGGGAEDTQYF.

V gene TRBV7-3 combines with J gene TRBJ2-4, with 11 bases matching TRBD2. V dropped 5 bases and J dropped 2; count of bases not matched to a gene: 11. This CDR3 is built from 18 residues. Germline lookup yields CDR1 SGHTA and CDR2 FQGTGA. CDR3 residues: CASSLRTSGFPPKNIQYF. The CDR3 coding sequence is TGTGCCAGCAGCCTCCGGACTAGCGGGTTCCCCCCCAAAAACATTCAGTACTTC.

V gene TRBV27 combines with J gene TRBJ2-1; 8 bases match TRBD2. From germline, CDR1 is MNHEY and CDR2 SMNVEV (reference sequence). V lost 1 base to trimming and J lost 3 bases; unmatched junction nucleotides: 5. The CDR3 extends over 16 amino acids. The CDR3, as DNA: TGTGCCAGCAGTTTATTCGGGGGGGGGCACTACAATGAGCAGTTCTTC. This gives the protein CASSLFGGGHYNEQFF.

This clone was found once. J is TRBJ1-2 and V is TRBV7-6, with 7 bases identical to TRBD1. The CDR3 is 15 residues long. Per germline, CDR1 SGHVS and CDR2 FNYEAQ. Trimming took 1 base from V and 5 from J; bases not matched to a gene: 7. In DNA, the CDR3 is TGTGCCAGCAGCTTAGGTACAGGGGATAAGTATGGCTACACCTTC. It yields the protein CASSLGTGDKYGYTF.

The genes are TRBV21-1 and TRBJ2-1. TRBV21-1 is reported as a pseudogene. CDR3 size: 11 residues. The CDR3 loop is CASSKPGPQFF. The CDR3, as DNA: TGTGCCAGCAGCAAACCCGGGCCTCAGTTCTTC.

This chain links TRBV27 with TRBJ1-2; TRBD1 might be the D (5 bases). Trimming stripped 6 bases from V and 3 bases from J, with 14 bases between. Germline V CDR1 and CDR2: MNHEY, SMNVEV (reference sequence). CDR3 length: 14 residues. This CDR3 reads CASSPGRGHYGYTF. The CDR3 nucleotides read TGTGCCAGCAGCCCGGGGCGAGGGCACTATGGCTACACCTTC.

The V gene is TRBV7-8, the J gene TRBJ2-1; 8 nucleotides align to TRBD2. In germline, CDR1 is SGHVS, CDR2 FQNEAQ. The CDR3 is 14 amino acids. The junction had 4 bases not matched to a gene; V was cut back by 6 bases and J by 3 bases. CDR3 bases: TGTGCCAGCAGTTCCGGGACTAGCTACAATGAGCAGTTCTTC. It yields the protein CASSSGTSYNEQFF.

The chain employs TRBV4-1 and TRBJ1-1; 7 positions match TRBD1. This CDR3 is 18 amino acids long. The J segment lost 2 bases and the V segment lost 3 bases, leaving 15 bases of the junction unmatched. Per germline, CDR1 MGHRA and CDR2 YSYEKL. Written as DNA, the CDR3 is TGCGCCAGCAGCCATTCCCCCAGGGGGACCGACCCCAACACTGAAGCTTTCTTT. It encodes CASSHSPRGTDPNTEAFF.

The chain is built from TRBV7-8 and TRBJ2-1, with D possibly matching TRBD2 (7 bases). The germline V gene has CDR1 SGHVS and CDR2 FQNEAQ. The CDR3 covers 15 residues. The ends were cut back, 2 bases at V and 7 bases at J, with 15 bases in the middle. The CDR3 loop is CASSLREGRGNEQFF. The CDR3 region has the DNA TGTGCCAGCAGCTTAAGGGAGGGCAGGGGTAATGAGCAGTTCTTC. The whole variable domain, filled in from reference TRBV7-8 and TRBJ2-1, reads GAGVSQSPRYKVAKRGQDVALRCDPISGHVSLFWYQQALGQGPEFLTYFQNEAQLDKSGLPSDRFFAERPEGSVSTLKIQRTQQEDSAVYLCASSLREGRGNEQFFGPGTRLTVL.

The V call is TRBV7-9, the J call TRBJ1-2; D unclear. V lost 6 bases to trimming and J lost 5 bases, with 13 bases between them. Germline V gene sequence: CDR1 SEHNR, CDR2 FQNEAQ (reference sequence). The CDR3 sequence is 13 residues long. The CDR3 nucleotides read TGTGCCAGCAGTGGGGAAGACGTGTATGGCTACACCTTC. Amino acid sequence: CASSGEDVYGYTF. The variable domain in full, completed from reference TRBV7-9 and TRBJ1-2, reads DTGVSQNPRHKITKRGQNVTFRCDPISEHNRLYWYRQTLGQGPEFLTYFQNEAQLEKSRLLSDRFSAERPKGSFSTLEIQRTEQGDSAMYLCASSGEDVYGYTFGSGTRLTVV.

The rearrangement links TRBV6-5 to TRBJ1-2, with 7 positions matching TRBD1. V was pared by 8 bases and J by 3 bases, with 6 bases of the junction left unmatched. The length of the CDR3 is 13 residues. CDR1 MNHEY and CDR2 SVGAGI come from the germline V gene. CDR3 in amino acids: CASHTDRYYGYTF. DNA for the CDR3: TGTGCCAGCCACACGGACAGGTACTATGGCTACACCTTC.

This clone was seen more than once but under ten times. The rearrangement joins TRBV9 to TRBJ1-2; the D is unclear. Trimming left V 0 bases short and J 4 bases short, with 7 bases between. The CDR3 has 13 residues. Looked up from germline, CDR1 is SGDLS and CDR2 is YYNGEE. In DNA, the CDR3 is TGTGCCAGCAGCGTAGCTGACCTCTATGGCTACACCTTC. Translating gives CASSVADLYGYTF.

The rearrangement joins TRBV5-1 to TRBJ2-4; D is uncertain. Germline V gene lookup returns CDR1 SGHRS and CDR2 YFSETQ. Deletions cut 1 base from V and 0 bases from J, with 14 bases between. This CDR3 comprises 17 residues. The CDR3 DNA reads TGCGCCAGCAGCTTGTATTCATCGCAGCTAGCCAAAAACATTCAGTACTTC. Translation gives CASSLYSSQLAKNIQYF.

This sequence joins TRBV4-1 and TRBJ1-2, with D unclear. Germline lookup yields CDR1 MGHRA and CDR2 YSYEKL. Trimming removed 1 base from V and 5 bases from J, with 17 bases in between. This CDR3 region has 16 residues. CDR3 DNA: TGCGCCAGCAGCCAAGGACCCGATAACCAATTGTATGGCTACACCTTC. Protein sequence: CASSQGPDNQLYGYTF.